The TCR beta chain under discussion was sequenced for a study of neurological immune-mediated disorders. Regarding the study as a whole: On phylogenetic grouping, the repertoires of 18 of 34 multiple sclerosis patients fell within one related-CDR3 cluster, constituting a possible signature. The absence of any CDR3 amino acid sequence shared by expanded clones across subjects suggests that repertoires were private in all groups. Neither clinical nor MRI features showed any association with the multiple sclerosis repertoire cluster, and the authors stated that larger cohorts are needed.

This clonotype was found a few times. Its target is unknown. A much larger clone sits a single nucleotide away, making a read error possible. The cDNA came from 5'RACE, which used 10-nucleotide random UMIs. TCRdb reprocessed the 5' RACE reads via MiXCR and lists one record per CDR3 protein. The table lists 35,000 to 40,000 distinct CDR3 sequences, 2% to 2.5% of them singletons, with 2% to 3% in the top ten. The CDR3 has 12 amino acids. The germline V gene has CDR1 SGHAT and CDR2 FQDESV (reference sequence). J lost 13 bases, V lost 2 bases, and 2 bases had no gene match. Sequenced sample: PBMCs. The chain links TRBV11-1 to TRBJ1-6, with TRBD1 identical over 7 bases. The sequence derives from a man aged 45 to 65 with multiple sclerosis. CDR3 protein: CASSLPQGPLHF. Here the CDR3 DNA reads TGTGCCAGCAGCTTACCACAGGGGCCCCTCCACTTT.